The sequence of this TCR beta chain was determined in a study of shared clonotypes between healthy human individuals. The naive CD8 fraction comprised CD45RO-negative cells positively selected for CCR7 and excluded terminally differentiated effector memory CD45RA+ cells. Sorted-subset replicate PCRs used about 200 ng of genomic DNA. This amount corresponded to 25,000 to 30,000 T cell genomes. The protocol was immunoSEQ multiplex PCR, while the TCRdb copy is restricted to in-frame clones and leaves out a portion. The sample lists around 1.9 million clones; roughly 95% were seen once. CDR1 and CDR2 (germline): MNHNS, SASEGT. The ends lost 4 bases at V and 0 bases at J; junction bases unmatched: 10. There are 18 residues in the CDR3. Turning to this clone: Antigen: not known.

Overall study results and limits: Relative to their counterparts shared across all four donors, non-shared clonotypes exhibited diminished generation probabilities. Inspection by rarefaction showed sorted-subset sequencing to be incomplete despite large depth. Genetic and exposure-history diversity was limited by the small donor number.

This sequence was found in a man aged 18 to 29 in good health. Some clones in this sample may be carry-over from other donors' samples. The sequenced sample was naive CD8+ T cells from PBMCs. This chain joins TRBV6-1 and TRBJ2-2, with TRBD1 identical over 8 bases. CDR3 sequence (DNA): TGTGCCAGCAGTGTCTACGGGAACAGGGGGTCGAACACCGGGGAGCTGTTTTTT. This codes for CASSVYGNRGSNTGELFF.